Listed here is a single TCR beta chain. Library preparation (for TCRbeta) was performed with unique molecular identifiers. TCRdb called the PCR reads again in MiXCR, with one record for every CDR3 protein. This table has over 300,000 distinct CDR3 sequences, 10% appearing once. The sample is drawn from a study of T-cell reconstitution after alpha-beta-depleted transplantation in children. Deletions cut 7 bases from V and 6 bases from J, with 13 bases between. The CDR3 has 13 amino acids. The germline gives CDR1 SGHRS, CDR2 YFSETQ. The input for sequencing was PBMCs from the stem cell graft donor, taken from the stem cell graft. The chain uses TRBV5-1 and TRBJ2-2; D ambiguous. The sequence was collected from a human donor who donated a stem cell graft to a child with acute lymphoblastic leukemia. For the CDR3, the DNA is TGCGCCAGCCCCTTGAGGTGGTCCGGGGAGCTGTTTTTT. It yields the protein CASPLRWSGELFF.